This TCR beta chain was found in a study of cytomegalovirus exposure and HLA in healthy donors. Study conclusions and caveats: Cytomegalovirus status was reportedly diagnosed by the classifier with high specificity and sensitivity. Later, TCR association rates were found to vary by HLA locus, highest for DRB1 and lowest for HLA-C.

With regard to this clone: Its specificity is not known.

This CDR3 has 14 residues. Germline values: CDR1 MNHEY, CDR2 SVGAGI. Deletions cut 2 bases from V and 2 bases from J, with 9 bases between. Primers for the PCR totalled 60 Vbeta and 13 Jbeta. Here immunoSEQ multiplex PCR was the method, and the copy in TCRdb shows in-frame clones only, minus some. The sample lists tens of thousands of clones, approximately 57% seen once, with just under 6.5% in the top ten. The source material was PBMCs. The receptor was isolated from a woman aged 25 to 39 in good health and CMV-seronegative. This chain links TRBV6-5 with TRBJ1-1; D uncertain. The CDR3 DNA sequence: TGTGCCAGCAGTTACGCGGGGTCTAACACTGAAGCTTTCTTT. Its protein is CASSYAGSNTEAFF.